Below, 30 T cell receptor beta chains from the same sample are listed, as sequenced in a study of response to subunit inactivated influenza vaccine (dated by TCRdb to 2016 to 2018). The library was generated by RT-PCR. Sequencing was carried out with an Illumina HiSeq 2500. TCRdb ran its own pipeline on the public reads, namely fastp trimming at Q25 and MiXCR clone calling, and kept in-frame beta chains. Merged by CDR3 protein, the rows form single entries marked with the most common genes and DNA. For this sample the table gives around 520,000 distinct CDR3 sequences, of which approximately 12% were detected only once. The top ten hold roughly 10% of the sample. The starting material was PBMCs from blood, obtained on the day of vaccination. These receptors all come from a man in his forties or fifties who received an inactivated influenza vaccine. Donor details come from another sample of the same person, matched by shared clones.

The sample holds a few counts of this clonotype. The chain joins TRBV9 to TRBJ2-1; D remains unclear. Germline V gene lookup returns CDR1 SGDLS and CDR2 YYNGEE. The CDR3 contains 14 residues. Trimming stripped 0 bases from V and 1 base from J, with 5 bases between. The CDR3 reads CASSVGFSYNEQFF. In DNA form, the CDR3 reads TGTGCCAGCAGCGTAGGGTTTTCCTACAATGAGCAGTTCTTC.

This clonotype was observed at least ten times. The chain joins TRBV29-1 to TRBJ2-1, with a weak D call TRBD2 (5 bases). Germline CDR1 reads SQVTM; CDR2 reads ANQGSEA. The CDR3 is 15 amino acids. Trimming removed 5 bases at V and 0 bases at J, with 14 bases between. CDR3 sequence reads: CSVYGDPSSYNEQFF. CDR3 DNA sequence: TGCAGCGTTTACGGGGATCCTTCCTCCTACAATGAGCAGTTCTTC.

This clonotype showed up just a few times. The chain couples TRBV12-3 or TRBV12-4 to TRBJ2-7; TRBD2 might be the D (6 bases). This CDR3 spans 16 amino acids. V was trimmed by 3 bases and J by 3 bases, leaving 18 bases between them. CDR3 residues: CASSLGGLRSGYEQYF. The CDR3 region has the DNA TGTGCCAGCAGTTTGGGGGGACTGAGAAGCGGCTACGAGCAGTACTTC.

The chain links TRBV20-1 to TRBJ2-7; 7 bases line up with TRBD2. Looked up from germline, CDR1 is DFQATT and CDR2 is SNEGSKA (reference sequence). CDR3 length: 15 amino acids. J lost 0 bases, V lost 4 bases, and 9 bases had no gene match. This CDR3 is CSAIYASSGSYEQYF. The CDR3 coding sequence is TGCAGTGCTATCTATGCATCTAGCGGCTCCTACGAGCAGTACTTC.

This clonotype was recorded at least ten times. The V gene is TRBV20-1, the J gene TRBJ2-5; 9 bases align to TRBD2. The CDR3 is made up of 15 amino acids. J was trimmed by 6 bases and V by 1 base; bases with no gene match: 9. Germline CDR1 reads DFQATT; CDR2 reads SNEGSKA (reference sequence). In nucleotides, the CDR3 is TGCAGTGCTAGAGGTGCGGGAGGGCCGGTGAAGACCCAGTACTTC. Translation gives CSARGAGGPVKTQYF.

The rearrangement joins TRBV20-1 to TRBJ2-1; possibly TRBD1 for D (5 bases). Germline CDR1 is DFQATT and CDR2 is SNEGSKA (reference sequence). Trimming removed 1 base at V and 8 bases at J, with 9 bases between. The CDR3 is 12 amino acids. The CDR3 DNA reads as TGCAGTGCTAGAGTGGGGCCGTATGAGCAGTTCTTC. This gives the protein CSARVGPYEQFF.

This clonotype was counted at least ten times. The chain uses TRBV20-1 and TRBJ1-2; possibly TRBD1 for D (5 bases). The CDR3 totals 13 residues. The germline V gene encodes CDR1 DFQATT and CDR2 SNEGSKA (reference sequence). V lost 1 base, J lost 2 bases, and 8 bases lay in between. The CDR3, as DNA: TGCAGTGCTAGAGTCAGGGAGAACTATGGCTACACCTTC. This codes for CSARVRENYGYTF.

This clonotype was seen only a few times. The chain carries TRBV9 and TRBJ1-1; tentative D call: TRBD1 (5 bases). The germline V gene encodes CDR1 SGDLS and CDR2 YYNGEE. The CDR3 has 18 residues. Deletions cut 0 bases from V and 3 bases from J, with 21 bases between. This chain's CDR3 is CASSVEEGSIIWDTEAFF. DNA for the CDR3: TGTGCCAGCAGCGTAGAGGAGGGGAGTATAATTTGGGACACTGAAGCTTTCTTT.

This clonotype was detected only a few times. V and J are TRBV5-1 and TRBJ2-1; D is unclear. V shed 4 bases and J shed 4 bases, with 12 bases lying between them. Germline V gene lookup returns CDR1 SGHRS and CDR2 YFSETQ. This CDR3 spans 14 amino acids. In nucleotides, the CDR3 is TGCGCCAGCAGCCCACTGACGTTTTACAATGAGCAGTTCTTC. Amino acid sequence: CASSPLTFYNEQFF.

This clonotype was counted between two and nine times. The CDR3 here is CASSQEELSGELFF. For the CDR3, the DNA is TGCGCCAGCAGCCAGGAGGAGTTGTCCGGGGAGCTGTTTTTT. The V and J genes are TRBV4-1 and TRBJ2-2; a possible D gene is TRBD2 (5 bases). From germline, CDR1 is MGHRA and CDR2 YSYEKL. The CDR3 spans 14 residues. V lost 3 bases, J lost 6 bases, and 11 bases lay in between.

This clonotype was found many times. CDR3 sequence: CASRRLQSSYEQYF. The CDR3 DNA follows: TGTGCCAGCAGGCGCTTGCAGAGCTCCTACGAGCAGTACTTC. The chain joins TRBV27 to TRBJ2-7; D uncertain. V was trimmed by 6 bases and J by 0 bases, leaving 12 bases between them. Germline CDR1 MNHEY, CDR2 SMNVEV (reference sequence). The CDR3 covers 14 residues.

This clonotype was picked up many times. The CDR3 nucleotides read TGTGCCAGCAGTTTTTGGGGGGTGAACACTGAAGCTTTCTTT. Its translation is CASSFWGVNTEAFF. The chain couples TRBV28 to TRBJ1-1, with D possibly matching TRBD1 (5 bases). Trimming removed 3 bases from V and 0 bases from J, with 8 bases in between. The CDR3 spans 14 residues. The V gene's germline CDR1 is MDHEN and CDR2 SYDVKM.

The chain is built from TRBV7-8 and TRBJ2-7, with TRBD2 matching 10 bases. The CDR3 has 18 amino acids. The V gene end was trimmed by 2 bases and the J gene end by 5 bases; junction bases not matched to a gene: 15. Germline loops: CDR1 SGHVS, CDR2 FQNEAQ. CDR3: CASSLIRLAGERAHEQYF. The DNA of the CDR3 is TGTGCCAGCAGCTTAATACGGCTAGCGGGAGAACGGGCCCACGAGCAGTACTTC.

A few counts support this clonotype. The V gene is TRBV6-2 or TRBV6-3, the J gene TRBJ1-1; D gene ambiguous. Germline CDR1 and CDR2: MNHEY and SVGEGT. Trimming pared 6 bases from V and 1 base from J, leaving 24 bases between. The CDR3 is made up of 18 amino acids. As DNA, the CDR3 is TGTGCCAGCAGACCTCCGAGAGGCGGCCTTCTGAGGAACACTGAAGCTTTCTTT. This encodes CASRPPRGGLLRNTEAFF.

This clonotype was counted many times. The chain employs TRBV5-1 and TRBJ2-7; TRBD1 matches 8 bases. Germline CDR1 and CDR2: SGHRS and YFSETQ. V shed 4 bases, J shed 3 bases, and the junction held 6 bases outside the gene matches. This CDR3 has 14 residues. The CDR3 region is CASSPRTGYYEQYF. The CDR3 bases are TGCGCCAGCAGCCCGAGGACAGGGTACTACGAGCAGTACTTC.

The CDR3 coding sequence is TGCAGTGCTAGCACGGGACAGGGGGCTTACGAGCAGTACTTC. Amino acids: CSASTGQGAYEQYF. The chain carries TRBV20-1 and TRBJ2-7; the match to TRBD1 covers 12 bases. Germline CDR1 is DFQATT and CDR2 is SNEGSKA (reference sequence). Unmatched junction bases numbered 4, after V lost 3 bases and J lost 4 bases. This CDR3 comprises 14 residues.

This clonotype was seen many times. The chain combines TRBV5-1 with TRBJ1-6; unclear D gene. Germline V lookup: CDR1 SGHRS, CDR2 YFSETQ. V shed 4 bases and J shed 7 bases, with 12 bases lying between them. There are 14 residues in the CDR3. CDR3 region: CASSDVTRNSPLHF. The CDR3 DNA reads as TGCGCCAGCAGCGATGTGACACGGAATTCACCCCTCCACTTT. Supplemented by reference TRBV5-1 and TRBJ1-6, the full variable domain reads KAGVTQTPRYLIKTRGQQVTLSCSPISGHRSVSWYQQTPGQGLQFLFEYFSETQRNKGNFPGRFSGRQFSNSRSEMNVSTLELGDSALYLCASSDVTRNSPLHFGNGTRLTVT.

This clonotype was seen ten or more times. The chain uses TRBV24-1 and TRBJ2-1; TRBD2 agrees at 12 bases. The CDR3 covers 17 residues. With V trimmed by 3 bases and J by 6 bases, 8 bases remained unmatched. Germline V lookup: CDR1 KGHDR, CDR2 SFDVKD. This CDR3 is CATSDNSPGLAGNEQFF. As DNA, the CDR3 is TGTGCCACCAGTGATAACTCCCCGGGACTAGCGGGCAATGAGCAGTTCTTC.

The chain recombines TRBV28 with TRBJ2-1; D possibly corresponds to TRBD2 (5 bases). The V gene lost 8 bases and the J gene lost 8 bases, with 19 bases spanning the gap. This CDR3 is built from 14 residues. The V gene's germline CDR1 is MDHEN and CDR2 SYDVKM. The CDR3 sequence is CASQSRRGLDEQFF. The CDR3 region has the DNA TGTGCCAGCCAAAGTCGTCGGGGTTTAGATGAGCAGTTCTTC. The variable domain in full, with the rest retrieved from reference TRBV28 and TRBJ2-1, is DVKVTQSSRYLVKRTGEKVFLECVQDMDHENMFWYRQDPGLGLRLIYFSYDVKMKEKGDIPEGYSVSREKKERFSLILESASTNQTSMYLCASQSRRGLDEQFFGPGTRLTVL.

The chain employs TRBV18 and TRBJ2-7; the D is unclear. The CDR3 spans 12 residues. Trimming took 2 bases from V and 7 from J, leaving 9 bases between them. Germline loops: CDR1 KGHSH, CDR2 LQKENI. The CDR3 here is CASSPDWTEQYF. CDR3 bases: TGTGCCAGCTCACCAGATTGGACGGAGCAGTACTTC.

This clonotype was observed a handful of times. The chain links TRBV6-5 to TRBJ2-5; 12 bases are a match to TRBD2. Trimming at V came to 0 bases and at J to 6 bases, leaving 8 bases not matched to a gene. The CDR3 sequence is 17 residues long. Germline V gene data show CDR1 as MNHEY and CDR2 as SVGAGI. Here the CDR3 reads CASSYSTRTSGVKTQYF. The CDR3 region has the DNA TGTGCCAGCAGTTACTCGACCAGGACTAGCGGGGTGAAGACCCAGTACTTC.

The chain uses TRBV6-5 and TRBJ1-5; D gene uncertain. This CDR3 is 16 amino acids long. Germline lookup yields CDR1 MNHEY and CDR2 SVGAGI. The ends were cut back, 3 bases at V and 0 bases at J, with 12 bases in the middle. CDR3 bases: TGTGCCAGCAGTTATAATGACCATTATAGCAATCAGCCCCAGCATTTT. Protein: CASSYNDHYSNQPQHF.

This clonotype was recorded a few times. This rearrangement joins TRBV7-9 to TRBJ2-1; TRBD1 matches 7 bases. Germline lookup yields CDR1 SEHNR and CDR2 FQNEAQ (reference sequence). The V segment lost 7 bases and the J segment 8 bases; nucleotides outside the gene matches: 11. This CDR3 has 14 amino acids. This CDR3 reads CASTKKGAEDEQFF. CDR3 bases: TGTGCCAGCACCAAGAAGGGGGCGGAGGATGAGCAGTTCTTC.

This clonotype came up a few times. This chain joins TRBV28 and TRBJ2-7; TRBD1 might be the D (5 bases). The germline V and J ends were trimmed by 5 bases and 0 bases, with 14 bases remaining between them. The germline V gene encodes CDR1 MDHEN and CDR2 SYDVKM. This CDR3 spans 15 amino acids. CDR3 loop: CASSAVTDYSYEQYF. DNA for the CDR3: TGTGCCAGCAGTGCCGTGACAGATTACTCCTACGAGCAGTACTTC.

In this sample, this clonotype turned up a few times. V usage is TRBV6-5 and J usage is TRBJ1-5, with no clear D. Between the trimmed V and J ends, which lost 0 bases and 0 bases, there was a span of 15 bases. CDR1 MNHEY and CDR2 SVGAGI come from the germline V gene. This CDR3 region has 18 residues. As DNA, the CDR3 is TGTGCCAGCAGTTACTCGCCTCCAACGGGAGATAGCAATCAGCCCCAGCATTTT. This encodes CASSYSPPTGDSNQPQHF.

Only a few counts were recorded for this clonotype. This rearrangement joins TRBV19 to TRBJ1-2; D not certain. This CDR3 spans 13 amino acids. V dropped 5 bases and J dropped 5 bases, with 12 bases sitting between them. CDR1 and CDR2 (germline): LNHDA, SQIVND (reference sequence). CDR3 in amino acids: CASSLSSLYGYTF. CDR3 nucleotide sequence: TGTGCCAGTAGTTTATCTTCTCTTTATGGCTACACCTTC.

This chain connects TRBV28 to TRBJ2-1; tentatively, D is TRBD1 (6 bases). From germline, CDR1 is MDHEN and CDR2 SYDVKM. V was trimmed by 5 bases and J by 5 bases, leaving 16 bases between them. The CDR3 loop spans 15 amino acids. The CDR3 region has the DNA TGTGCCAGCAGTCCCCCGGGACACCGGGACAATGAGCAGTTCTTC. This gives the protein CASSPPGHRDNEQFF. The full variable domain, its missing parts supplied by reference TRBV28 and TRBJ2-1, is DVKVTQSSRYLVKRTGEKVFLECVQDMDHENMFWYRQDPGLGLRLIYFSYDVKMKEKGDIPEGYSVSREKKERFSLILESASTNQTSMYLCASSPPGHRDNEQFFGPGTRLTVL.

The J gene is TRBJ2-3, the V gene TRBV20-1, with D unclear. Germline V CDR1 and CDR2: DFQATT, SNEGSKA (reference sequence). This CDR3 has 13 residues. V was pared by 6 bases and J by 0 bases, with 10 bases between. In DNA form, the CDR3 reads TGCAGTGCCTCATGGGCTAGCACAGATACGCAGTATTTT. Translating it yields CSASWASTDTQYF.

The chain has TRBV7-2 and TRBJ2-7, with 8 bases fitting TRBD1. The V segment lost 5 bases and the J segment 2 bases; nucleotides outside the gene matches: 8. The length of the CDR3 is 15 residues. Germline values: CDR1 SGHTA, CDR2 FQGNSA. For the CDR3, the DNA is TGTGCCAGCAGCATAACCCCAGGGGGCGCCTACGAGCAGTACTTC. It specifies CASSITPGGAYEQYF.

The gene calls are TRBV11-2 and TRBJ2-2, with 8 nucleotides matching TRBD2. Trimming took 1 base from V and 1 from J; bases not matched to a gene: 5. CDR3 length equals 17 residues. The germline V gene has CDR1 SGHAT and CDR2 FQNNGV. The DNA of the CDR3 is TGTGCCAGCAGCTTAGGGGGGCGGGGGGAGAACACCGGGGAGCTGTTTTTT. Protein product: CASSLGGRGENTGELFF.